These 26 T cell receptor beta chains were all obtained from the same sample, sequenced in a study of liver allograft versus peripheral blood T cells. Across the study: The authors compared T cell receptor repertoires in transplanted livers with those in the peripheral blood of recipients.

Each CDR3 protein gets one entry after TCRdb re-called the reads with MiXCR. The sample shows 7,000 to 9,500 distinct CDR3 sequences, roughly 18% of them seen only once. Receptor source: a human patient who had a liver transplant. Some T cells may be supplied by the graft donor.

The gene calls are TRBV7-9 and TRBJ2-3; possibly TRBD2 for D (7 bases). The CDR3 runs to 16 residues. Germline assignment: CDR1 SEHNR and CDR2 FQNEAQ (reference sequence). Trimming removed 3 bases from V and 3 bases from J, with 16 bases in between. The DNA of the CDR3 is TGTGCCAGCAGCTTTTGGGGGGGGGGCCTGACAGATACGCAGTATTTT. Translation gives CASSFWGGGLTDTQYF.

This clonotype is categorized as medium-sized. The rearrangement links TRBV19 to TRBJ1-2; a weak D match, TRBD1 (5 bases). The CDR3 is 14 amino acids. V dropped 3 bases and J dropped 4 bases, with 12 bases sitting between them. In germline, CDR1 is LNHDA, CDR2 SQIVND (reference sequence). CDR3 loop: CASSMGDGVYGYTF. CDR3 in DNA: TGTGCCAGTAGTATGGGGGACGGAGTCTATGGCTACACCTTC.

The genes are TRBV12-3 or TRBV12-4 and TRBJ1-3; D possibly corresponds to TRBD1 (6 bases). This CDR3 has 15 residues. Deletions cut 3 bases from V and 0 bases from J, with 9 bases between. In DNA, the CDR3 is TGTGCCAGCAGTTTGAACAGGGTCTCTGGAAACACCATATATTTT. This translates into CASSLNRVSGNTIYF.

This clonotype is categorized as medium-sized (0.01 to 0.1%). The chain is built from TRBV28 and TRBJ1-6; no clear D gene. V lost 5 bases and J 7 bases, leaving 12 bases between the germline ends. Germline loops: CDR1 MDHEN, CDR2 SYDVKM. This CDR3 is built from 14 residues. Here the CDR3 DNA reads TGTGCCAGCAGTAGGGCGAGGGAGAATTCACCCCTCCACTTT. As protein: CASSRARENSPLHF.

This clonotype was detected many times. The rearrangement links TRBV7-9 to TRBJ1-6; TRBD1 aligns across 7 bases. J gave up 7 bases and V 1 base, and 4 bases lay outside the gene matches. There are 15 residues in the CDR3. Germline V gives CDR1 SEHNR, CDR2 FQNEAQ (reference sequence). CDR3: CASSLESGGNSPLHF. CDR3 bases: TGTGCCAGCAGCTTAGAGTCAGGGGGAAATTCACCCCTCCACTTT.

This clonotype is labeled as medium-sized. The genes are TRBV6-5 and TRBJ2-1; maybe TRBD1 (6 bases). Germline V gene sequence: CDR1 MNHEY, CDR2 SVGAGI. The CDR3 has 15 residues. Trimming pared 0 bases from V and 3 bases from J, leaving 9 bases between. CDR3 loop: CASSYSRGGYNEQFF. CDR3 coding DNA: TGTGCCAGCAGTTACTCTCGAGGGGGCTACAATGAGCAGTTCTTC.

The chain carries TRBV28 and TRBJ2-3; 12 positions agree with TRBD1. This CDR3 has 15 amino acids. V was clipped by 1 base and J by 8 bases; unmatched bases: 4. CDR1 and CDR2 from the germline V gene are MDHEN and SYDVKM. DNA for the CDR3: TGTGCCAGCAGTTTATCCGGGACAGGGGGCCGTACGCAGTATTTT. It yields the protein CASSLSGTGGRTQYF.

The chain carries TRBV14 and TRBJ1-1; the D gene is possibly TRBD1 (6 bases). The V and J ends lost 1 base and 6 bases respectively, with 15 bases between them. This CDR3 has 15 amino acids. Germline lookup yields CDR1 SGHDN and CDR2 FVKESK. The CDR3 protein is CASSQAAGGAAEAFF. The CDR3 DNA is TGTGCCAGCAGCCAAGCGGCGGGGGGGGCCGCTGAAGCTTTCTTT.

This clonotype has more than one count but fewer than ten. The gene calls are TRBV20-1 and TRBJ2-7; D may be TRBD1 or TRBD2 (6 bases each). The CDR3 covers 16 residues. The V gene's germline CDR1 is DFQATT and CDR2 SNEGSKA (reference sequence). The V and J ends lost 1 base and 2 bases respectively, with 18 bases between them. Here the CDR3 DNA reads TGCAGTGCTAGAGGAAGTTTCGTAAGGGGGGCCTACGAGCAGTACTTC. As protein: CSARGSFVRGAYEQYF.

By sample share, this clonotype is medium-sized. The V and J genes are TRBV14 and TRBJ1-2, with 7 bases aligning to TRBD1. CDR1 and CDR2 from the germline V gene are SGHDN and FVKESK. This CDR3 has 13 residues. J was trimmed by 3 bases and V by 3 bases; bases with no gene match: 1. This CDR3 is CASSQGQHYGYTF. The CDR3, as DNA: TGTGCCAGCAGCCAGGGACAGCACTATGGCTACACCTTC.

A remark on this clonotype: A much larger clone is a single base away; this may be a read error. The V call is TRBV20-1, the J call TRBJ1-2, with 9 bases matching TRBD1. Looked up from germline, CDR1 is DFQATT and CDR2 is SNEGSKA (reference sequence). V shed 3 bases and J 1 base; nucleotides not matched to a gene: 6. CDR3 length equals 15 residues. Written as DNA, the CDR3 is TGCAGTGCTAGGAGGAACAGGGGGCTTAACTATGGCTACACCTTC. It codes for CSARRNRGLNYGYTF.

This clonotype showed up many times. This chain joins TRBV20-1 and TRBJ1-2, with D unresolved. The ends were cut back, 3 bases at V and 4 bases at J, with 12 bases in the middle. Per germline, CDR1 DFQATT and CDR2 SNEGSKA (reference sequence). CDR3 length equals 13 residues. The CDR3 protein is CSASDGKVYGYTF. The CDR3, as DNA: TGCAGTGCTAGTGACGGTAAAGTCTATGGCTACACCTTC.

This clonotype counts as medium-sized (0.01 to 0.1%). The rearrangement joins TRBV19 to TRBJ2-2; D gene unclear. V lost 2 bases, J lost 3 bases, and 4 bases lay in between. In germline, CDR1 is LNHDA, CDR2 SQIVND (reference sequence). CDR3 length: 13 amino acids. The CDR3 nucleotides read TGTGCCAGTAGTATACTAGACACCGGGGAGCTGTTTTTT. Residues: CASSILDTGELFF.

This clonotype counts as medium-sized. This chain connects TRBV28 to TRBJ1-2; unclear D gene. Germline V gene data show CDR1 as MDHEN and CDR2 as SYDVKM. The V end was cut by 6 bases, the J end by 7 bases, with 18 bases between. The CDR3 spans 14 residues. The CDR3 protein is CASRATADTGGYTF. The CDR3 DNA follows: TGTGCCAGCAGAGCGACCGCCGATACGGGTGGCTACACCTTC.

This clonotype counts as medium-sized. This chain connects TRBV7-9 to TRBJ1-2, with 11 bases matching TRBD1. Losses at the gene ends were 5 bases for V and 8 bases for J; bases not matched to a gene: 7. The CDR3 contains 14 residues. Germline assignment: CDR1 SEHNR and CDR2 FQNEAQ (reference sequence). CDR3: CASSPGQGAEGYTF. The CDR3 nucleotides are TGTGCCAGCAGCCCTGGACAGGGGGCTGAGGGCTACACCTTC.

By its share, this clonotype is medium-sized. This chain connects TRBV6-5 to TRBJ1-5; D not certain. Germline CDR1 and CDR2: MNHEY and SVGAGI. The CDR3 is made up of 13 amino acids. V was clipped by 8 bases and J by 7 bases, with 15 bases between them. CDR3 protein: CASRRSIRQPQHF. The DNA for the CDR3 is TGTGCCAGCCGAAGGAGTATTAGACAGCCCCAGCATTTT.

Sample share makes this clonotype medium-sized. The chain combines TRBV6-1 with TRBJ2-7; TRBD1 matches 8 bases. The junction had 8 bases not matched to a gene; V was cut back by 6 bases and J by 7 bases. The CDR3 is made up of 13 amino acids. Germline CDR1 MNHNS, CDR2 SASEGT. This chain's CDR3 is CASSSDRVGEQYF. Written as DNA, the CDR3 is TGTGCCAGCAGCTCGGACAGGGTCGGAGAGCAGTACTTC.

The sample holds a few counts of this clonotype. V gene TRBV11-3 combines with J gene TRBJ2-1; 9 bases are a match to TRBD1. Germline-derived CDR1 and CDR2 are SGHNT and YENEEA. The CDR3 totals 16 residues. V trimming: 5 bases; J trimming: 0 bases; junction bases outside the gene matches: 5. This CDR3 reads CASSVDRGGSYNEQFF. The CDR3 nucleotides read TGTGCCAGCAGCGTTGACAGGGGGGGCTCCTACAATGAGCAGTTCTTC.

This clonotype was detected only a few times. The CDR3 DNA sequence: TGTGCCAGTAGAGAAACAGGGGAGACTGAAGCTTTCTTT. It specifies CASRETGETEAFF. The chain is built from TRBV19 and TRBJ1-1, with 7 bases that match TRBD1. Germline CDR1 is LNHDA and CDR2 is SQIVND (reference sequence). V was clipped by 6 bases and J by 5 bases; unmatched bases: 6. This CDR3 comprises 13 residues.

By its share, this clonotype is medium-sized. The CDR3 region has the DNA TGTGCCAGCATCGCGACCGGGGAGCTGTTTTTT. It translates to CASIATGELFF. This rearrangement joins TRBV7-9 to TRBJ2-2; no reliable D call. Germline V gene data show CDR1 as SEHNR and CDR2 as FQNEAQ (reference sequence). The CDR3 has 11 residues. The V end lost 7 bases, the J end lost 5 bases, and 5 bases lay between the germline ends.

This clonotype is medium-sized (0.01 to 0.1%) in the sample. The chain has TRBV5-4 and TRBJ2-2; D remains ambiguous. Germline CDR1 and CDR2: SGHNT and YYREEE (reference sequence). The length of the CDR3 is 15 residues. V gave up 0 bases and J gave up 3 bases, with 9 bases separating them. The chain's CDR3 is CASSLVSGDTGELFF. The CDR3 bases are TGTGCCAGCAGCTTGGTTTCTGGAGACACCGGGGAGCTGTTTTTT. Full variable domain (remainder filled in from reference TRBV5-4 and TRBJ2-2): ETGVTQSPTHLIKTRGQQVTLRCSSQSGHNTVSWYQQALGQGPQFIFQYYREEENGRGNFPPRFSGLQFPNYSSELNVNALELDDSALYLCASSLVSGDTGELFFGEGSRLTVL.

The chain carries TRBV5-1 and TRBJ2-1, with D possibly called TRBD1 or TRBD2 (5 bases each). With 0 bases removed from V and 10 bases from J, the gap between germline ends came to 17 bases. The CDR3 has 15 amino acids. Germline values: CDR1 SGHRS, CDR2 YFSETQ. The CDR3 DNA reads as TGCGCCAGCAGCTTGGCCGTGAGGGAGCAGGGCGAGCAGTTCTTC. It specifies CASSLAVREQGEQFF.

The J gene is TRBJ2-7, the V gene TRBV19; possibly TRBD1 or TRBD2 for D (5 bases each). V lost 5 bases and J lost 4, with 15 bases in between. CDR3 length: 14 residues. Germline CDR1 reads LNHDA; CDR2 reads SQIVND (reference sequence). The CDR3 sequence: CASSPGTGEYEQYF. The DNA of the CDR3 is TGTGCCAGTAGTCCCGGGACGGGCGAATACGAGCAGTACTTC.

In this sample, this clonotype is medium-sized. V gene TRBV15 combines with J gene TRBJ1-5; no firm D call. V was cut by 0 bases and J by 0 bases, with 9 bases left in between. The germline V gene has CDR1 LNHNV and CDR2 YYDKDF (reference sequence). The CDR3 runs to 16 residues. The CDR3 DNA reads TGTGCCACCAGCAGAGATTCGATTGATAGCAATCAGCCCCAGCATTTT. Amino acid sequence: CATSRDSIDSNQPQHF.

In this sample, this clonotype turned up many times. V gene TRBV14 combines with J gene TRBJ1-3; D not resolved. The CDR3 consists of 15 residues. Germline V gene sequence: CDR1 SGHDN, CDR2 FVKESK. V gave up 4 bases and J gave up 9 bases, with 19 bases separating them. The CDR3 coding sequence is TGTGCCAGCAGCCGCTCCCCTATACTCAGCGGCACCATATATTTT. It specifies CASSRSPILSGTIYF.

This clonotype turned up a few times. This chain connects TRBV7-2 to TRBJ2-5; no reliable D call. This CDR3 spans 14 amino acids. Germline assignment: CDR1 SGHTA and CDR2 FQGNSA. V was trimmed by 2 bases and J by 5 bases, leaving 12 bases between them. CDR3 residues: CASSLNPGWETQYF. Here the CDR3 DNA reads TGTGCCAGCAGCTTAAACCCTGGGTGGGAGACCCAGTACTTC.